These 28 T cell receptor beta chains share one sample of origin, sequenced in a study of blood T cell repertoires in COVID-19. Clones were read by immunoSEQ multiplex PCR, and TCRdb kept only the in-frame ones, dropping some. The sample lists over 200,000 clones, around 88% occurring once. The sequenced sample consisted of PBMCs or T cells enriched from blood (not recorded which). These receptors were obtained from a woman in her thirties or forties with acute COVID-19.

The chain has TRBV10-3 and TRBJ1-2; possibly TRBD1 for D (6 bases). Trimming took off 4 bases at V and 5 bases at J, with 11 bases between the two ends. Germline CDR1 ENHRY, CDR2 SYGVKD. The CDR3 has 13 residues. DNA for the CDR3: TGTGCCATCAGTGCGCTGACAGGATATGGCTACACCTTC. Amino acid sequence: CAISALTGYGYTF.

In DNA, the CDR3 is TGTGCCAGCAGTTATCAACAGGGGTACTATGGCTACACCTTC. Protein sequence: CASSYQQGYYGYTF. The chain uses TRBV6-5 and TRBJ1-2; 7 bases agree with TRBD1. The germline V gene encodes CDR1 MNHEY and CDR2 SVGAGI. CDR3 length: 14 amino acids. J gave up 3 bases and V 3 bases, and 4 bases lay outside the gene matches.

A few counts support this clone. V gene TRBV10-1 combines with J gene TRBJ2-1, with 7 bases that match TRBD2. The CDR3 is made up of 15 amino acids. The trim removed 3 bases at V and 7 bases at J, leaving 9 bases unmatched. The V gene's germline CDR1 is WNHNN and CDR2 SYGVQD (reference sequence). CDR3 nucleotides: TGCGCCAGCAGTGATGGAGGACCGGGGGGAAATGAGCAGTTCTTC. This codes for CASSDGGPGGNEQFF.

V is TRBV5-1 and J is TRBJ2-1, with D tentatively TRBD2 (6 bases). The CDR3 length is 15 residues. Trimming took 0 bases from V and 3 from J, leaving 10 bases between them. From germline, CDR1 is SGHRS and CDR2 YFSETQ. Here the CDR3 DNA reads TGCGCCAGCAGCTTGGAAGGGAGGAGCTACAATGAGCAGTTCTTC. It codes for CASSLEGRSYNEQFF.

The CDR3 coding sequence is TGTGCCAGCAGCTTGGGCCCGGGACAGGGTGGCTACACCTTC. Its translation is CASSLGPGQGGYTF. The rearrangement links TRBV5-6 to TRBJ1-2; 9 bases agree with TRBD1. The CDR3 runs to 14 residues. CDR1 is SGHDT, CDR2 YYEEEE, per germline. Trimming at V came to 0 bases and at J to 7 bases, leaving 4 bases not matched to a gene. Together with reference TRBV5-6 and TRBJ1-2, the CDR3 gives the full variable domain: DAGVTQSPTHLIKTRGQQVTLRCSPKSGHDTVSWYQQALGQGPQFIFQYYEEEERQRGNFPDRFSGHQFPNYSSELNVNALLLGDSALYLCASSLGPGQGGYTFGSGTRLTVV.

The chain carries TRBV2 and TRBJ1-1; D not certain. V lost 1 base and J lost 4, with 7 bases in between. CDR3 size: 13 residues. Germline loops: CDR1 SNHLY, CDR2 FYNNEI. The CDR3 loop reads CASSEGARTEAFF. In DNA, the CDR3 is TGTGCCAGCAGTGAAGGGGCTCGCACTGAAGCTTTCTTT. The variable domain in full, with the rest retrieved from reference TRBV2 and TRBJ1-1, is EPEVTQTPSHQVTQMGQEVILRCVPISNHLYFYWYRQILGQKVEFLVSFYNNEISEKSEIFDDQFSVERPDGSNFTLKIRSTKLEDSAMYFCASSEGARTEAFFGQGTRLTVV.

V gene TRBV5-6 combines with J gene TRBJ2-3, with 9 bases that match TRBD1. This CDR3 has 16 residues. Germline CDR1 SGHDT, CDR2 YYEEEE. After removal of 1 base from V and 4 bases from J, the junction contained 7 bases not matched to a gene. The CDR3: CASSLTGTGRSDTQYF. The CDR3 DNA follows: TGTGCCAGCAGCTTGACCGGGACAGGGAGGTCAGATACGCAGTATTTT.

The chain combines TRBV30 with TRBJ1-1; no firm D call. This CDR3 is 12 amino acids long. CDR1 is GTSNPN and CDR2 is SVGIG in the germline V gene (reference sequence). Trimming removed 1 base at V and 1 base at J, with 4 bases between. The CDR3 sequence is CAWSDGNTEAFF. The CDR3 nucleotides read TGTGCCTGGAGTGACGGGAACACTGAAGCTTTCTTT.

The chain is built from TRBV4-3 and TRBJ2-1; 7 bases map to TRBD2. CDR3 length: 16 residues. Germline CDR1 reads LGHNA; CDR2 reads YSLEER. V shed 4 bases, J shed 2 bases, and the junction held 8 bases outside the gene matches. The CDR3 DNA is TGCGCCAGCAGCCCGGTCTCGGGGGGTACCTACAATGAGCAGTTCTTC. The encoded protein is CASSPVSGGTYNEQFF.

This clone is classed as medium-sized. The CDR3 protein is CASSIRQVYYEQYF. The CDR3 DNA reads as TGCGCCAGCAGTATCCGACAGGTGTACTACGAGCAGTACTTC. V and J are TRBV10-2 and TRBJ2-7, with D possibly matching TRBD1 (6 bases). The CDR3 has 14 residues. The germline gives CDR1 WSHSY, CDR2 SAAADI. V was trimmed by 5 bases and J by 3 bases, leaving 14 bases between them.

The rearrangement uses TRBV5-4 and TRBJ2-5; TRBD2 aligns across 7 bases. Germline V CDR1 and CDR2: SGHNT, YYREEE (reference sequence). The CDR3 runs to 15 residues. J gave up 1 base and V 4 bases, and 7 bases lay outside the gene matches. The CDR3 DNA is TGTGCCAGCAGCGTCATGGGACTACCCCAAGAGACCCAGTACTTC. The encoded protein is CASSVMGLPQETQYF.

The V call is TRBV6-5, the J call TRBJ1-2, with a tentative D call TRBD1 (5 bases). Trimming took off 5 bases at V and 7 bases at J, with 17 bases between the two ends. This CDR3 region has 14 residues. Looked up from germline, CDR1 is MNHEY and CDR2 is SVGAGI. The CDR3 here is CASSPRTTGGGYTF. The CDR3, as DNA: TGTGCCAGCAGTCCCAGGACGACCGGGGGTGGCTACACCTTC.

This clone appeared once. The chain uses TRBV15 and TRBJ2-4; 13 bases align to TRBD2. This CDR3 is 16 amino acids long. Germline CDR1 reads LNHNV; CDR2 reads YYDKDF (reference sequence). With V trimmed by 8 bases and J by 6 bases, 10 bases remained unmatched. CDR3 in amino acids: CATQQQGLAGINIQYF. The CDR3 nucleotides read TGTGCCACCCAGCAACAGGGACTAGCGGGAATAAACATTCAGTACTTC.

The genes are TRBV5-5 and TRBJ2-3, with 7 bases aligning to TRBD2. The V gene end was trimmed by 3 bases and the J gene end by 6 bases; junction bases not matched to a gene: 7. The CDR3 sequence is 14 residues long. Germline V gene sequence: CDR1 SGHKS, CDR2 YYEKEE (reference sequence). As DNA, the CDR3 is TGTGCCAGCAGCTGGGGACTACCTGGTGATACGCAGTATTTT. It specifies CASSWGLPGDTQYF.

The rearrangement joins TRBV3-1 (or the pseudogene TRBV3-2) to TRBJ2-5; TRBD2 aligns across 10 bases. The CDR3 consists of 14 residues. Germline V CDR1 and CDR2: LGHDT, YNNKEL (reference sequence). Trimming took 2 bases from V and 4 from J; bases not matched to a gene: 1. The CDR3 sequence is CASSQIAGGETQYF. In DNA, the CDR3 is TGTGCCAGCAGCCAAATAGCGGGAGGAGAGACCCAGTACTTC.

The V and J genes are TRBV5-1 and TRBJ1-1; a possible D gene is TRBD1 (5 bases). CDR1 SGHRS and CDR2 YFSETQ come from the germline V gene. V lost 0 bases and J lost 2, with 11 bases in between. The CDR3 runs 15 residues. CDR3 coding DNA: TGCGCCAGCAGCTTGGTCCAGGGTCTTAACACTGAAGCTTTCTTT. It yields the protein CASSLVQGLNTEAFF. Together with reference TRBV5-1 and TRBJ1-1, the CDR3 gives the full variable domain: KAGVTQTPRYLIKTRGQQVTLSCSPISGHRSVSWYQQTPGQGLQFLFEYFSETQRNKGNFPGRFSGRQFSNSRSEMNVSTLELGDSALYLCASSLVQGLNTEAFFGQGTRLTVV.

The CDR3 sequence: CASSRPLAGNYGYTF. The CDR3 DNA sequence: TGTGCCAGCAGCCGACCGCTAGCGGGTAACTATGGCTACACCTTC. V is TRBV7-9 and J is TRBJ1-2; no clear D gene. V gave up 5 bases and J gave up 1 base, with 14 bases separating them. Germline CDR1 SEHNR, CDR2 FQNEAQ (reference sequence). The CDR3 length is 15 residues.

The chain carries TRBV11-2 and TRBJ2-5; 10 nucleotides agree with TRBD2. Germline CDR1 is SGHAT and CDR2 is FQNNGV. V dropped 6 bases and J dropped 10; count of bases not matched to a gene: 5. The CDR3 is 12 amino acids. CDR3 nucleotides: TGTGCCAGCAGTAGACTAGCGGGCGGCCAGTACTTC. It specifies CASSRLAGGQYF.

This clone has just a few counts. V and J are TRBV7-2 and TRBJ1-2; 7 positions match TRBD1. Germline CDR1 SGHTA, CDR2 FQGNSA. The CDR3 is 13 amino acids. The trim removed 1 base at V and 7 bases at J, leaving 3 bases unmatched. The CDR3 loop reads CASSLGAGGGYTF. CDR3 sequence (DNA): TGTGCCAGCAGCTTAGGGGCAGGGGGTGGCTACACCTTC.

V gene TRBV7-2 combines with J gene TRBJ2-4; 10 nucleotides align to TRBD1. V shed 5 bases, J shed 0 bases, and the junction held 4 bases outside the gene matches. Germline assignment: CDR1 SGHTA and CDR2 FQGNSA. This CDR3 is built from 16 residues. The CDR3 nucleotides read TGTGCCAGCAGCGGACAGGGGGTAGAAGCCAAAAACATTCAGTACTTC. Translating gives CASSGQGVEAKNIQYF.

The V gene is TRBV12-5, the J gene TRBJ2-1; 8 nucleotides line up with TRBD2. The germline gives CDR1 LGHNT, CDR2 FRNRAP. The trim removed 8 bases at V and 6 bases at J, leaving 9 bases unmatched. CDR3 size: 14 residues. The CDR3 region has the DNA TGTGCTAGTTCCTTCCTAGCGGGTTTCAATGAGCAGTTCTTC. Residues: CASSFLAGFNEQFF.

In DNA, the CDR3 is TGTGCCAGCAGCCCCCGGACTCCTAACTCGGGCAAAGAGACCCAGTACTTC. Its translation is CASSPRTPNSGKETQYF. The chain is built from TRBV7-2 and TRBJ2-5; the D gene is possibly TRBD2 (5 bases). Trimming stripped 5 bases from V and 3 bases from J, with 22 bases between. Germline V gene data show CDR1 as SGHTA and CDR2 as FQGNSA. This CDR3 is 17 amino acids long.

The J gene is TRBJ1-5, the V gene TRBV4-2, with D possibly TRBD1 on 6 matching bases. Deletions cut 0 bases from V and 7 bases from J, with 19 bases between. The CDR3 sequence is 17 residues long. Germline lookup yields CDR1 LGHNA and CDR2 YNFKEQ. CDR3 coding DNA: TGTGCCAGCAGCCAAGAACAGGACAGTCCTTTAGGGCAGCCCCAGCATTTT. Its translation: CASSQEQDSPLGQPQHF.

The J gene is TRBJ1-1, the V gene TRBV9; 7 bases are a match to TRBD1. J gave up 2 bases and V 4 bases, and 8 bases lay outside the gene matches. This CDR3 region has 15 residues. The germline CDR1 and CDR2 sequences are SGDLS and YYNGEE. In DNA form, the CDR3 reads TGTGCCAGCAGCCACCCCCAAGGGGGCAACACTGAAGCTTTCTTT. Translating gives CASSHPQGGNTEAFF.

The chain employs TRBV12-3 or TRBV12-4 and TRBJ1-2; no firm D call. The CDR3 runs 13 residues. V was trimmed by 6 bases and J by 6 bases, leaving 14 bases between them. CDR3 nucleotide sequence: TGTGCCAGCAGCCTCGCACACGTCAATGGCTACACCTTC. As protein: CASSLAHVNGYTF.

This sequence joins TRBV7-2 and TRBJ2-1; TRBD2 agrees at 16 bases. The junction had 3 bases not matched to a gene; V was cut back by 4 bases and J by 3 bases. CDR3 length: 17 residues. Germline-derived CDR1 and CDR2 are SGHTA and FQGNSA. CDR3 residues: CASSWGLAGGVYNEQFF. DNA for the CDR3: TGTGCCAGCAGCTGGGGACTAGCGGGGGGGGTCTACAATGAGCAGTTCTTC.

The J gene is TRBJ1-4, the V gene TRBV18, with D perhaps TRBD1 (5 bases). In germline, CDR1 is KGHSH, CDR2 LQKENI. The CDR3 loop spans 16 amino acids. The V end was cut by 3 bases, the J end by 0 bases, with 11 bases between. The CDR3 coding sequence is TGTGCCAGCTCACCGCGACAGATTTCAACTAATGAAAAACTGTTTTTT. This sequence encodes CASSPRQISTNEKLFF.

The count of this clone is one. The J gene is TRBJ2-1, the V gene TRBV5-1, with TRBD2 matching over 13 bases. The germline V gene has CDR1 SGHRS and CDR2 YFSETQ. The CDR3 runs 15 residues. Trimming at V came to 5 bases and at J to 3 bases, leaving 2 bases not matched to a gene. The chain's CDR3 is CASRTSGGLYNEQFF. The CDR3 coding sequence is TGCGCCAGCAGGACTAGCGGGGGGCTCTACAATGAGCAGTTCTTC.